The present T cell receptor beta chain was sequenced within a study of beta chain features in type 1 diabetes. Points from the study as a whole: Across all four CD4+ subsets, people with type 1 diabetes showed modestly shorter TCRB CDR3s. Short templates might get an advantage during PCR, and this would be equal in patients and controls. Fewer insertions but more deletions were seen at VDJ junctions in type 1 diabetes patients.

Via CD45RO/CCR7/CD25/CD127/CD95/CD27, cells of the CD4+ naive, central memory, regulatory and stem cell-like memory subsets were sorted. What was sequenced were expressed TCRB transcripts, since all of the isolated RNA had been reverse transcribed. Produced via immunoSEQ multiplex PCR; TCRdb's table is partial and in-frame only. The table includes tens of thousands of clones, less than 55% detected once. Concerning this clone itself: Its antigen is not identified.

The germline V gene has CDR1 MNHEY and CDR2 SMNVEV (reference sequence). Trimming at V came to 5 bases and at J to 11 bases, leaving 7 bases not matched to a gene. The CDR3 has 13 residues. The rearrangement links TRBV27 to TRBJ2-4, with 9 positions matching TRBD2. Material for sequencing was Tregs from blood. The source of this sequence is a man between 25 and 39 years old with type 1 diabetes. CDR3 DNA: TGTGCCAGCAGTAGGCGGGAGGGAGGGGTTCAGTACTTC. Translating it yields CASSRREGGVQYF.